One sample yielded the 25 T cell receptor beta chains listed below, sequenced in a study of cytotoxic CD8 clonotypes in ibrutinib-treated CLL. TCRdb's table, derived via immunoSEQ multiplex PCR, lists solely in-frame clones and lacks some. Of approximately 340,000 clones listed, about 64% are singletons. The input for sequencing was PBMCs, taken after 36 months of ibrutinib treatment. Receptors were obtained from a human donor with chronic lymphocytic leukemia.

The V and J genes are TRBV10-3 and TRBJ2-3; D ambiguous. Germline V gene lookup returns CDR1 ENHRY and CDR2 SYGVKD. The CDR3 consists of 12 residues. V dropped 2 bases and J dropped 5 bases, with 5 bases sitting between them. The CDR3 sequence: CAISETQDTQYF. CDR3 DNA sequence: TGTGCCATCAGTGAGACCCAAGATACGCAGTATTTT.

V gene TRBV19 combines with J gene TRBJ1-2, with D unresolved. Trimming took off 3 bases at V and 5 bases at J, with 4 bases between the two ends. Per the germline V gene, CDR1 is LNHDA and CDR2 is SQIVND (reference sequence). CDR3 length: 11 residues. The CDR3: CASSMGYGYTF. CDR3 coding DNA: TGTGCCAGTAGTATGGGATATGGCTACACCTTC.

The V call is TRBV4-3, the J call TRBJ2-7; 15 bases line up with TRBD2. Germline trimming cut 1 base from V and 0 bases from J; bases unmatched to any gene: 10. Germline V gene lookup returns CDR1 LGHNA and CDR2 YSLEER. The CDR3 contains 20 residues. The DNA of the CDR3 is TGCGCCAGCAGCCAAGGTTGGGGACTAGCGGGAGGCCCCAGCTCCTACGAGCAGTACTTC. The encoded protein is CASSQGWGLAGGPSSYEQYF.

This chain links TRBV5-1 with TRBJ1-1, with D hard to call. Trimming took 7 bases from V and 5 from J, leaving 15 bases between them. CDR1 is SGHRS and CDR2 is YFSETQ in the germline V gene. The CDR3 is 13 amino acids. Here the CDR3 DNA reads TGCGCCAGCGCCTGGAACCTTGAGACTGAAGCTTTCTTT. Residues: CASAWNLETEAFF. The entire variable domain, with the rest obtained from reference TRBV5-1 and TRBJ1-1, is as follows: KAGVTQTPRYLIKTRGQQVTLSCSPISGHRSVSWYQQTPGQGLQFLFEYFSETQRNKGNFPGRFSGRQFSNSRSEMNVSTLELGDSALYLCASAWNLETEAFFGQGTRLTVV.

V and J are TRBV7-3 and TRBJ1-3; 7 bases agree with TRBD1. The CDR3 runs 13 residues. Germline V gene lookup returns CDR1 SGHTA and CDR2 FQGTGA. The junction had 5 bases not matched to a gene; V was cut back by 4 bases and J by 8 bases. This chain's CDR3 is CASSSTGSDTIYF. The CDR3 nucleotides read TGTGCCAGCAGCTCGACAGGGAGTGACACCATATATTTT.

The CDR3 region has the DNA TGTGCCAGCAGCTTAGCGAACAGGGCTGGCGAGCAGTACTTC. Amino acids: CASSLANRAGEQYF. This chain joins TRBV7-2 and TRBJ2-7, with a possible D match to TRBD1 (6 bases). CDR3 length equals 14 residues. V gave up 0 bases and J gave up 6 bases, with 12 bases separating them. The V gene's germline CDR1 is SGHTA and CDR2 FQGNSA.

CDR3 loop: CASSQITGGAGGYTF. CDR3 DNA: TGTGCCAGCAGCCAAATCACAGGGGGCGCGGGTGGCTACACCTTC. J is TRBJ1-2 and V is TRBV4-2, with TRBD1 matching 9 bases. Germline CDR1 is LGHNA and CDR2 is YNFKEQ. The CDR3 is 15 amino acids. After removal of 2 bases from V and 7 bases from J, the junction contained 8 bases not matched to a gene.

This clone has only a few counts. The chain recombines TRBV18 with TRBJ2-7, with a possible D match to TRBD2 (6 bases). Germline loops: CDR1 KGHSH, CDR2 LQKENI. The CDR3 runs to 15 residues. Trimming stripped 3 bases from V and 3 bases from J, with 15 bases between. The CDR3 protein is CASSPLGAGFYEQYF. DNA of the CDR3: TGTGCCAGCTCACCCTTAGGGGCGGGGTTCTACGAGCAGTACTTC. The whole variable domain, remainder taken from reference TRBV18 and TRBJ2-7, is NAGVMQNPRHLVRRRGQEARLRCSPMKGHSHVYWYRQLPEEGLKFMVYLQKENIIDESGMPKERFSAEFPKEGPSILRIQQVVRGDSAAYFCASSPLGAGFYEQYFGPGTRLTVT.

The chain has TRBV7-3 and TRBJ2-3; 7 bases fit TRBD2. From germline, CDR1 is SGHTA and CDR2 FQGTGA. The V gene end was trimmed by 1 base and the J gene end by 2 bases; junction bases not matched to a gene: 12. CDR3 length equals 18 residues. As DNA, the CDR3 is TGTGCCAGCAGCTTAAAATTCCGAGCGGGGAAAGTCACAGATACGCAGTATTTT. This sequence encodes CASSLKFRAGKVTDTQYF.

This clone was recorded a few times. The genes are TRBV7-9 and TRBJ2-7, with 11 bases that match TRBD2. CDR1 and CDR2 (germline): SEHNR, FQNEAQ (reference sequence). Trimming at V came to 6 bases and at J to 3 bases, leaving 7 bases not matched to a gene. This CDR3 has 15 amino acids. In DNA form, the CDR3 reads TGTGCCAGCAGGCTGGCACTAGCGGGAGACTACGAGCAGTACTTC. This translates into CASRLALAGDYEQYF.

J is TRBJ2-7 and V is TRBV27; possibly TRBD1 for D (5 bases). Germline-derived CDR1 and CDR2 are MNHEY and SMNVEV (reference sequence). The CDR3 runs 13 residues. The V and J ends lost 3 bases and 3 bases respectively, with 9 bases between them. The CDR3 nucleotides are TGTGCCAGCAGTTTCGTTAGGGGCTACGAGCAGTACTTC. Residues: CASSFVRGYEQYF.

The chain uses TRBV2 and TRBJ2-3, with a possible D match to TRBD2 (7 bases). Germline loops: CDR1 SNHLY, CDR2 FYNNEI. CDR3 length: 13 residues. The CDR3 DNA reads as TGTGCAGGGGGGGACGGCCCCCCAGATACGCAGTATTTT. The encoded protein is CAGGDGPPDTQYF.

V and J are TRBV7-6 and TRBJ2-5; weak D call: TRBD1 (6 bases). V shed 3 bases and J shed 0 bases, with 11 bases lying between them. CDR3 size: 15 residues. Germline loops: CDR1 SGHVS, CDR2 FNYEAQ. CDR3 in DNA: TGTGCCAGCAGCTTTAACCGACAGGACCAAGAGACCCAGTACTTC. It encodes CASSFNRQDQETQYF.

Here the CDR3 reads CASSLRGLQPQHF. Here the CDR3 DNA reads TGTGCCAGCAGCTTGAGAGGCCTCCAGCCCCAGCATTTT. The chain joins TRBV5-5 to TRBJ1-5; D gene unclear. Trimming stripped 1 base from V and 7 bases from J, with 9 bases between. The CDR3 length is 13 residues. Germline V CDR1 and CDR2: SGHKS, YYEKEE (reference sequence).

The chain couples TRBV7-2 to TRBJ2-5; 9 bases fit TRBD2. Germline trimming cut 9 bases from V and 3 bases from J; bases unmatched to any gene: 11. CDR1 and CDR2 from the germline V gene are SGHTA and FQGNSA. CDR3 length: 15 amino acids. This CDR3 is CARATHSGGKETQYF. The CDR3 DNA sequence: TGTGCCAGAGCTACCCATAGCGGGGGTAAAGAGACCCAGTACTTC. The complete variable domain, with remaining parts taken from reference TRBV7-2 and TRBJ2-5, reads GAGVSQSPSNKVTEKGKDVELRCDPISGHTALYWYRQSLGQGLEFLIYFQGNSAPDKSGLPSDRFSAERTGGSVSTLTIQRTQQEDSAVYLCARATHSGGKETQYFGPGTRLLVL.

The V call is TRBV27, the J call TRBJ2-3, with TRBD1 identical over 10 bases. The CDR3 spans 16 residues. After removal of 7 bases from V and 6 bases from J, the junction contained 13 bases not matched to a gene. Germline V gives CDR1 MNHEY, CDR2 SMNVEV (reference sequence). As DNA, the CDR3 is TGTGCCAGCACCTCCGTTAGGGACAGGGGATCTGATACGCAGTATTTT. It is translated as CASTSVRDRGSDTQYF.

The chain carries TRBV18 and TRBJ1-2, with D possibly TRBD1 on 5 matching bases. This CDR3 region has 16 residues. V dropped 3 bases and J dropped 4 bases, with 18 bases sitting between them. Germline loops: CDR1 KGHSH, CDR2 LQKENI. The CDR3 nucleotides are TGTGCCAGCTCACCGGAGGCACAGGTAACTTCCTATGGCTACACCTTC. This gives the protein CASSPEAQVTSYGYTF.

This clone was recorded a few times. The chain combines TRBV10-2 with TRBJ1-6; D ambiguous. The CDR3 totals 16 residues. Germline V gives CDR1 WSHSY, CDR2 SAAADI. With 6 bases removed from V and 0 bases from J, the gap between germline ends came to 12 bases. The CDR3, as DNA: TGCGCCAGCAGCGCAGAGATTAGCTCCTATAATTCACCCCTCCACTTT. It encodes CASSAEISSYNSPLHF.

The genes are TRBV7-9 and TRBJ1-2; D is unresolved. The CDR3 is made up of 15 amino acids. Germline V CDR1 and CDR2: SEHNR, FQNEAQ (reference sequence). The V gene lost 1 base and the J gene lost 3 bases, with 12 bases spanning the gap. The CDR3, as DNA: TGTGCCAGCAGCTTAGAGGGCAGGCAGGACTATGGCTACACCTTC. Protein: CASSLEGRQDYGYTF.

The gene calls are TRBV5-6 and TRBJ2-5, with TRBD2 identical over 7 bases. CDR1 is SGHDT and CDR2 is YYEEEE in the germline V gene. The CDR3 totals 14 residues. The V segment lost 0 bases and the J segment 5 bases; nucleotides outside the gene matches: 4. CDR3 in DNA: TGTGCCAGCAGCTTGGTCGGTAGCGGGGAGACCCAGTACTTC. Encoded protein: CASSLVGSGETQYF.

This clone was observed a handful of times. The rearrangement uses TRBV18 and TRBJ1-2; 8 nucleotides agree with TRBD1. Germline values: CDR1 KGHSH, CDR2 LQKENI. The CDR3 consists of 15 residues. The J segment lost 0 bases and the V segment lost 2 bases, leaving 2 bases of the junction unmatched. This CDR3 reads CASSPSDRANYGYTF. The CDR3 region has the DNA TGTGCCAGCTCACCATCGGACAGGGCTAACTATGGCTACACCTTC.

This sequence joins TRBV9 and TRBJ2-1; tentative D call: TRBD2 (6 bases). CDR1 is SGDLS, CDR2 YYNGEE, per germline. This CDR3 has 13 residues. V lost 3 bases, J lost 2 bases, and 6 bases lay in between. In nucleotides, the CDR3 is TGTGCCAGCAGCGGGGAGGCCTACAATGAGCAGTTCTTC. It specifies CASSGEAYNEQFF.

This clone was seen more than once but under ten times. The gene calls are TRBV5-6 and TRBJ1-6, with 8 bases that match TRBD1. With 4 bases clipped from V and 6 bases from J, the junction kept 3 bases outside the gene matches. The CDR3 runs to 14 residues. Germline lookup yields CDR1 SGHDT and CDR2 YYEEEE. The CDR3 loop is CASSAGQGNSPLHF. The DNA of the CDR3 is TGTGCCAGCAGCGCAGGACAGGGTAATTCACCCCTCCACTTT.

The rearrangement joins TRBV12-5 to TRBJ1-5; a possible D gene is TRBD1 (5 bases). There are 13 residues in the CDR3. The ends were cut back, 0 bases at V and 9 bases at J, with 9 bases in the middle. Germline CDR1 reads LGHNT; CDR2 reads FRNRAP. The CDR3 spells CASGLVHGGPQHF. In DNA form, the CDR3 reads TGTGCTAGTGGTTTGGTACACGGGGGGCCCCAGCATTTT.

This clone was recorded once. The chain carries TRBV6-5 and TRBJ1-2; no definite D call. Trimming took 2 bases from V and 6 from J, leaving 13 bases between them. This CDR3 comprises 14 residues. Germline V CDR1 and CDR2: MNHEY, SVGAGI. The CDR3 DNA follows: TGTGCCAGCAGTTACCTACCAACGGTTGATGGCTACACCTTC. Protein sequence: CASSYLPTVDGYTF.